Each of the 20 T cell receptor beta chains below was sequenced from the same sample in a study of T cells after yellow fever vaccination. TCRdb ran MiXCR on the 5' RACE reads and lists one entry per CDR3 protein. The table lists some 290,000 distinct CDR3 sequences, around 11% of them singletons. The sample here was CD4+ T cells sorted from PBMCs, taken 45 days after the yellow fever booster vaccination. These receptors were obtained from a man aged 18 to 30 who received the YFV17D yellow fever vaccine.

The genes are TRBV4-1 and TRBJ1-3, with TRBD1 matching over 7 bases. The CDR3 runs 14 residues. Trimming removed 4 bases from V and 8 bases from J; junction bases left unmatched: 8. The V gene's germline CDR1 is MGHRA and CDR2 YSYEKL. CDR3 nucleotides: TGCGCCAGCAGCCGGGAGAGGGGGCTGGACACCATATATTTT. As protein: CASSRERGLDTIYF.

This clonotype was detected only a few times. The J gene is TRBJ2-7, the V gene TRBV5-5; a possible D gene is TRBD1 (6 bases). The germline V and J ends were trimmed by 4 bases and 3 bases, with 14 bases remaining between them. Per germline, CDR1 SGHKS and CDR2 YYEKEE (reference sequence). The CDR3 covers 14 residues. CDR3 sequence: CASSPGDRLYEQYV. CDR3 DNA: TGTGCCAGCAGCCCAGGAGACAGGCTCTACGAGCAGTACGTC.

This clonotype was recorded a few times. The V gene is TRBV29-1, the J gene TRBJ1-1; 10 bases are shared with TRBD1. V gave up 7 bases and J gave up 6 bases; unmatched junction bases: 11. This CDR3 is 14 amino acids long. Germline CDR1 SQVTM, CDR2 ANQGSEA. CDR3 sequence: CSAQEDRGASEAFF. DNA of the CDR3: TGCAGCGCCCAGGAGGACAGGGGGGCCTCTGAAGCTTTCTTT. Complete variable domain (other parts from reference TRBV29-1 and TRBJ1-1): SAVISQKPSRDICQRGTSLTIQCQVDSQVTMMFWYRQQPGQSLTLIATANQGSEATYESGFVIDKFPISRPNLTFSTLTVSNMSPEDSSIYLCSAQEDRGASEAFFGQGTRLTVV.

The CDR3 coding sequence is TGTGCCAGCAGCCGCTTAACGGGGCCAATACCCTACGAGCAGTACGTC. This translates into CASSRLTGPIPYEQYV. The V and J genes are TRBV7-9 and TRBJ2-7; D assignment may be TRBD1 or TRBD2 (5 bases each). The CDR3 runs 16 residues. Looked up from germline, CDR1 is SEHNR and CDR2 is FQNEAQ (reference sequence). V lost 5 bases and J 2 bases, leaving 19 bases between the germline ends.

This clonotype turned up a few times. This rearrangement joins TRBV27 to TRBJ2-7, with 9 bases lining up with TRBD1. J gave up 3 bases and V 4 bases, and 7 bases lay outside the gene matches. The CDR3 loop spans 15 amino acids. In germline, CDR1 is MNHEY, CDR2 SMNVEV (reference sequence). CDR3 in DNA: TGTGCCAGCAGTTCTCGTCCGGGACAGGGCTACGAGCAGTACTTC. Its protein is CASSSRPGQGYEQYF.

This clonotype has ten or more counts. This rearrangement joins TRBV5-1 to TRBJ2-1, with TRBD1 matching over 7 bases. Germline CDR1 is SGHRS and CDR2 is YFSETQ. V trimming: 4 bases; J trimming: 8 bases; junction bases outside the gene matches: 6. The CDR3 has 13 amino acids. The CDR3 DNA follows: TGCGCCAGCAGCCCGACAGGGTTCCATGAGCAGTTCTTC. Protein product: CASSPTGFHEQFF.

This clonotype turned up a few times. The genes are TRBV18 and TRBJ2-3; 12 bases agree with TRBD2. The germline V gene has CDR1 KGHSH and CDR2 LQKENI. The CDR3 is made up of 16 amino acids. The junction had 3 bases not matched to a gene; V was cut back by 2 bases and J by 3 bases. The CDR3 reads CASSPTGLAGTDTQYF. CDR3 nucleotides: TGTGCCAGCTCACCAACCGGACTAGCGGGGACAGATACGCAGTATTTT.

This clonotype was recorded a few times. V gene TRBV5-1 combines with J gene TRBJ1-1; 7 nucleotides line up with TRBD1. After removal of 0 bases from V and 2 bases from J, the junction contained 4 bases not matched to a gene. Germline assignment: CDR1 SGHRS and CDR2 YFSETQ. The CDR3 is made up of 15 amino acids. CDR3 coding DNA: TGCGCCAGCAGCTTGGGACAGGGATTCAACACTGAAGCTTTCTTT. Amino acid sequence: CASSLGQGFNTEAFF.

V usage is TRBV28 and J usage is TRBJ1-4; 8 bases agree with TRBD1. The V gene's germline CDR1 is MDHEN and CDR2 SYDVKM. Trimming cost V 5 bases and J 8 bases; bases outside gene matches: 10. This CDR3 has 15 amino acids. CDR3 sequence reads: CASSPAGGAGEKLFF. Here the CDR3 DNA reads TGTGCCAGCAGTCCCGCAGGGGGCGCAGGGGAAAAACTGTTTTTT.

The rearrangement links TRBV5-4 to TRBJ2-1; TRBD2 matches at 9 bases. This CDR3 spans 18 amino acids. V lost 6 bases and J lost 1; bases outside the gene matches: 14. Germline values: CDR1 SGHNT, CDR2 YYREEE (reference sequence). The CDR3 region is CASTFRMAGGRSYNEQFF. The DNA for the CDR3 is TGTGCCAGCACCTTCCGGATGGCGGGGGGGCGATCCTACAATGAGCAGTTCTTC. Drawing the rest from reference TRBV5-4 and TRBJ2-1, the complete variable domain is ETGVTQSPTHLIKTRGQQVTLRCSSQSGHNTVSWYQQALGQGPQFIFQYYREEENGRGNFPPRFSGLQFPNYSSELNVNALELDDSALYLCASTFRMAGGRSYNEQFFGPGTRLTVL.

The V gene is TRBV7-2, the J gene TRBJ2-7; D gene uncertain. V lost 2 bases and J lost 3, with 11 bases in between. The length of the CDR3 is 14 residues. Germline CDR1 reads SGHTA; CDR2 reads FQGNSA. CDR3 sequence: CASSLNPGDYEQYF. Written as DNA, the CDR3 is TGTGCCAGCAGCTTAAACCCAGGAGACTACGAGCAGTACTTC. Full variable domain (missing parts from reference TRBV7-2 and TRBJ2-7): GAGVSQSPSNKVTEKGKDVELRCDPISGHTALYWYRQSLGQGLEFLIYFQGNSAPDKSGLPSDRFSAERTGGSVSTLTIQRTQQEDSAVYLCASSLNPGDYEQYFGPGTRLTVT.

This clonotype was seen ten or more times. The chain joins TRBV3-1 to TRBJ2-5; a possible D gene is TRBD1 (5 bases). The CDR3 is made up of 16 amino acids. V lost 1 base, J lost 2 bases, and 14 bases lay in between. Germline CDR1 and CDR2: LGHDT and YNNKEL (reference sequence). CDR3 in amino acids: CASSQGFQGGQETQYF. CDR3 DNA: TGTGCCAGCAGCCAAGGTTTCCAGGGTGGTCAAGAGACCCAGTACTTC.

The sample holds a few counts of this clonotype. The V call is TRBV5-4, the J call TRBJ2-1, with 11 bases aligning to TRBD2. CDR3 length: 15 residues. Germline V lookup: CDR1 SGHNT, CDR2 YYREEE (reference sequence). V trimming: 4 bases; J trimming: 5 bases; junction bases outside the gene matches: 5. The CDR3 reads CASSALAGANNEQFF. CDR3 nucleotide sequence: TGTGCCAGCAGCGCACTAGCGGGGGCCAACAATGAGCAGTTCTTC.

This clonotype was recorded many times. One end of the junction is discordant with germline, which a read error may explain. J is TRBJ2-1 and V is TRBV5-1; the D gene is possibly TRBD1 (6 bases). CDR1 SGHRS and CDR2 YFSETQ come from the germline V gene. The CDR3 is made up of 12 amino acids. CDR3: CASSLQGNEQFF. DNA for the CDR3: TGTGCCAGCAGCCTACAGGGAAATGAGCAGTTCTTC.

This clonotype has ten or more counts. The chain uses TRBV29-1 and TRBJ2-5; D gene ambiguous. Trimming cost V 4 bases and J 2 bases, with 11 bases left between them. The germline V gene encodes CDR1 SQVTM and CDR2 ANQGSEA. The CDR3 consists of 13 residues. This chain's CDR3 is CSVGAQTQETQYF. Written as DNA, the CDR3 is TGCAGCGTTGGTGCTCAGACACAAGAGACCCAGTACTTC. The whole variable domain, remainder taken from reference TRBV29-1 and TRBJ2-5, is SAVISQKPSRDICQRGTSLTIQCQVDSQVTMMFWYRQQPGQSLTLIATANQGSEATYESGFVIDKFPISRPNLTFSTLTVSNMSPEDSSIYLCSVGAQTQETQYFGPGTRLLVL.

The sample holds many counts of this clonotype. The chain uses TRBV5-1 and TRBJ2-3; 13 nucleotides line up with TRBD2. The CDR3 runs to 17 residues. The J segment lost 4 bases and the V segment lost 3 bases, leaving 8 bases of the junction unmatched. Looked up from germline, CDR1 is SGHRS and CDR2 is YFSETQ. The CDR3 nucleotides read TGCGCCAGCAGCTCCGGACTAGCGGGGGTGAAGTCAGATACGCAGTATTTT. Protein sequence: CASSSGLAGVKSDTQYF.

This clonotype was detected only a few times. CDR3 loop: CSASELRGQETQYF. CDR3 coding DNA: TGCAGTGCCTCTGAATTGCGGGGCCAAGAGACCCAGTACTTC. J is TRBJ2-5 and V is TRBV20-1, with D possibly matching TRBD2 (6 bases). The V end was cut by 6 bases, the J end by 1 base, with 15 bases between. CDR1 DFQATT and CDR2 SNEGSKA come from the germline V gene (reference sequence). This CDR3 region has 14 residues.

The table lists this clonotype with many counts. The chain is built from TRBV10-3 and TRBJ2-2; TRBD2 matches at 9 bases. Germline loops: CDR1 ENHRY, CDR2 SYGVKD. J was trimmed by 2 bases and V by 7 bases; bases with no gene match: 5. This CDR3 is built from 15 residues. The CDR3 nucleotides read TGTGCCATCACCCCGGGACTAGCCAACACCGGGGAGCTGTTTTTT. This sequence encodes CAITPGLANTGELFF.

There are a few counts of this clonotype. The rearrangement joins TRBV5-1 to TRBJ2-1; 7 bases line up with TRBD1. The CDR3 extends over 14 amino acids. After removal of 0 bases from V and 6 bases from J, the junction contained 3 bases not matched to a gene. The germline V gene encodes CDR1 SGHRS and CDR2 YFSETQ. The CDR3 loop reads CASSLGGTANEQFF. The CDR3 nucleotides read TGCGCCAGCAGCTTGGGGGGGACAGCCAATGAGCAGTTCTTC.

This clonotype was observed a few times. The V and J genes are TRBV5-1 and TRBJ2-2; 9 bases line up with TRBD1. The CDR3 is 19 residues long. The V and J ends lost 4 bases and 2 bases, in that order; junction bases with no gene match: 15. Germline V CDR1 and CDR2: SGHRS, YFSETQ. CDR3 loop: CASSRPGQGQTRNTGELFF. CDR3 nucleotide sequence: TGCGCCAGCAGCAGACCGGGACAGGGCCAGACCCGCAACACCGGGGAGCTGTTTTTT.